This entry is about one TCR beta chain. The authors divided CD4+ cells into CD45RA+ naive and CD45RA-negative memory subsets. This specimen comes from a study of shared clonotypes between healthy human individuals. Study details: The plates for each donor numbered three CD4 naive, three CD4 memory, two CD8 naive and one CD8 memory.

The protocol was immunoSEQ multiplex PCR, while the TCRdb copy is restricted to in-frame clones and leaves out a portion. The table includes 2 million to 3 million clones, 90% to 95% detected once. Material for sequencing was naive CD4+ T cells sorted from blood. Subset described: CD45RA+ positively selected. The TCR sequence derives from a man aged 18 to 35 in good health.

The CDR3 region is CASSEVAPRPYF. For the CDR3, the DNA is TGTGCCAGCAGTGAAGTTGCCCCCCGACCGTACTTC. V gene TRBV2 combines with J gene TRBJ2-5, with D unresolved. Per the germline V gene, CDR1 is SNHLY and CDR2 is FYNNEI. Trimming cost V 1 base and J 13 bases, with 13 bases left between them. The CDR3 spans 12 residues. Filled out from reference TRBV2 and TRBJ2-5, the complete variable domain reads EPEVTQTPSHQVTQMGQEVILRCVPISNHLYFYWYRQILGQKVEFLVSFYNNEISEKSEIFDDQFSVERPDGSNFTLKIRSTKLEDSAMYFCASSEVAPRPYFGPGTRLLVL.